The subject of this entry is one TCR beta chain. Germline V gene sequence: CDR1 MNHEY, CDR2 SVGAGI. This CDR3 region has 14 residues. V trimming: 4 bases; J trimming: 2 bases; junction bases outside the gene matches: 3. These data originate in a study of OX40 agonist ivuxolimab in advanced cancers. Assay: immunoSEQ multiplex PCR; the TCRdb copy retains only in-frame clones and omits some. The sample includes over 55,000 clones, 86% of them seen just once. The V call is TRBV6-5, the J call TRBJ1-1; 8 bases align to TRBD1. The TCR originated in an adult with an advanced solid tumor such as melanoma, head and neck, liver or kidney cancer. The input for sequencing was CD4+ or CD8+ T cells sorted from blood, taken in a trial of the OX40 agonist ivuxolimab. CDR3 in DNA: TGTGCCAGCAGTTTGGACAGGGCCAACACTGAAGCTTTCTTT. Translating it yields CASSLDRANTEAFF.